This T cell receptor beta chain derives from a study of OX40 agonist ivuxolimab in advanced cancers. Study information: Across the patients, intravenous ivuxolimab was delivered every 2 weeks at 0.01 to 10 mg/kg.

Whole-study findings and limits: The antigen specificity of the peripheral T cells (those that were expanded) was not determined.

Of note for this clone: Its antigen is as yet unknown.

TCRdb keeps only in-frame clones here, not all; method: immunoSEQ multiplex PCR. The data contain 20,000 to 25,000 clones, approximately 84% of them singletons. The CDR3 runs 13 residues. Germline CDR1 is SQVTM and CDR2 is ANQGSEA. J was trimmed by 5 bases and V by 7 bases; bases with no gene match: 8. This clonotype was sampled from an adult with an advanced solid tumor such as melanoma, head and neck, liver or kidney cancer. The chain joins TRBV29-1 to TRBJ1-2; TRBD1 agrees at 9 bases. The material sequenced was CD4+ or CD8+ T cells sorted from blood, taken in a trial of the OX40 agonist ivuxolimab. CDR3 nucleotide sequence: TGCAGCGCCGAAAGCGGACAGGGGTATGGCTACACCTTC. It codes for CSAESGQGYGYTF.